This entry features one TCR beta chain sequence. Its antigen is not identified. This sample was taken from a study of T cell responses to AZD1222 COVID-19 vaccine. The CDR3 has 16 amino acids. Germline trimming cut 4 bases from V and 8 bases from J; bases unmatched to any gene: 11. CDR1 and CDR2 (germline): SEHNR, FQNEAQ (reference sequence). Study outcomes and limitations: CD4 TCRs linked to vaccination spanned spike, dominating at 160-218 and 743-854.

Some clones are missing from TCRdb's copy, which holds only in-frame ones; the method was immunoSEQ multiplex PCR. The sample has more than 85,000 clones; more than 75% are singletons. V gene TRBV7-9 combines with J gene TRBJ2-1, with 10 bases identical to TRBD2. The source material was peripheral blood, sampled on day 0 of AZD1222 vaccination. The receptor comes from an adult in good health. CDR3 loop: CASSSLAGGITYEQFF. The DNA of the CDR3 is TGTGCCAGCAGCTCGTTAGCGGGAGGTATCACCTATGAGCAGTTCTTC.